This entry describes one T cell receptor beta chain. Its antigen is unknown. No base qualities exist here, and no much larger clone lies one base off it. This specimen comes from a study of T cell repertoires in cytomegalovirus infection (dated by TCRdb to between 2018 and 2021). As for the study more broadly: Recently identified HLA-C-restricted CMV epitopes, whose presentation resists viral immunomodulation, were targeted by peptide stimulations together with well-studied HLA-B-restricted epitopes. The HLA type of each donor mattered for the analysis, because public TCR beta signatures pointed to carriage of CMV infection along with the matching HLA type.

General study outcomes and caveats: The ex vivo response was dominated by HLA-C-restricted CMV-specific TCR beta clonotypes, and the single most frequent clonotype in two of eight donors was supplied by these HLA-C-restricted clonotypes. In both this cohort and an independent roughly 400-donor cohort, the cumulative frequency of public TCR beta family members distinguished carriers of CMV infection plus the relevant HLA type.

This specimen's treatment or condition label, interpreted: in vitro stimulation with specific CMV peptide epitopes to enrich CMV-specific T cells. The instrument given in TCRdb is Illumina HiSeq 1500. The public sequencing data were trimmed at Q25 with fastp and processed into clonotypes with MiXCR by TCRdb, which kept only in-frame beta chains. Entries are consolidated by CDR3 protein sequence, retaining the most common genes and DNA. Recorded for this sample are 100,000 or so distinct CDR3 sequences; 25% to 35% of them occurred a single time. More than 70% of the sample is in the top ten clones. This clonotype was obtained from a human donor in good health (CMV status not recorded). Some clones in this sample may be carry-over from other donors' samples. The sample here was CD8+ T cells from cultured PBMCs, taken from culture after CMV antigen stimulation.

Read as DNA, the sequence is TGTGCCAGCAGCCTCTGGAGGCCTACATTTGATACGCAGTATTTT. The resulting protein is CASSLWRPTFDTQYF. This sequence uses TRBV12-3 or TRBV12-4 and TRBJ2-3, with TRBD2 as a weak D call on 5 bases. The V and J ends are trimmed by 6 bases and 6 bases, leaving 19 bases between them. The CDR3 has 15 amino acids, counting the end cysteine and phenylalanine. Kept here is only the CDR3 DNA, which spans 45 bases and is read in frame from base 1.